These T cell receptor beta chains were read from a single sample in a study of OX40 agonist ivuxolimab in advanced cancers. The protocol was immunoSEQ multiplex PCR, while the TCRdb copy is restricted to in-frame clones and leaves out a portion. The sample contains around 83,000 clones, 91% of which appear only once. The sequences come from CD4+ or CD8+ T cells sorted from blood, collected in a trial of the OX40 agonist ivuxolimab. These receptors were obtained from an adult with an advanced solid tumor such as melanoma, head and neck, liver or kidney cancer. The CDR3 runs from the conserved cysteine through the conserved F or W. A D gene is named only where the DNA matches it firmly.

cdr3_aa: CASSYLVTEAFF
v_call: TRBV6-6
d_call: -
j_call: TRBJ1-1

cdr3_aa: CASTDGGPMETQYF
v_call: TRBV28
d_call: -
j_call: TRBJ2-5

cdr3_aa: CASRRGWASSSGANVLTF
v_call: TRBV28
d_call: -
j_call: TRBJ2-6

cdr3_aa: CASSGEGQFF
v_call: TRBV7-9
d_call: -
j_call: TRBJ2-1

cdr3_aa: CASSPDTLQGGYF
v_call: TRBV7-9
d_call: -
j_call: TRBJ2-4

cdr3_aa: CARSLVYREITDTQYF
v_call: TRBV5-3
d_call: -
j_call: TRBJ2-3

cdr3_aa: CASRTDPNYNEQFF
v_call: TRBV28
d_call: -
j_call: TRBJ2-1

cdr3_aa: CASRTDSSPTGEQYF
v_call: TRBV5-1
d_call: -
j_call: TRBJ2-7

cdr3_aa: CASSPGLAGVGVGELFF
v_call: TRBV9
d_call: TRBD2
j_call: TRBJ2-2

cdr3_aa: CASSPRNLFGYTF
v_call: TRBV28
d_call: -
j_call: TRBJ1-2

cdr3_aa: CASSFGYEQYF
v_call: TRBV28
d_call: -
j_call: TRBJ2-7

cdr3_aa: CASSLTTGLNTEAFF
v_call: TRBV5-1
d_call: -
j_call: TRBJ1-1

cdr3_aa: CASTPAGGETQYF
v_call: TRBV5-1
d_call: TRBD2
j_call: TRBJ2-5

cdr3_aa: CASSLVNRDTQYF
v_call: TRBV7-2
d_call: -
j_call: TRBJ2-5

cdr3_aa: CASGQGATDTQYF
v_call: TRBV25-1
d_call: TRBD1
j_call: TRBJ2-3

cdr3_aa: CASSVKQGPHEQYF
v_call: TRBV6-1
d_call: -
j_call: TRBJ2-7

cdr3_aa: CASSLSGLSSYNEQFF
v_call: TRBV28
d_call: -
j_call: TRBJ2-1

cdr3_aa: CASSLGTGASLSTDTQYF
v_call: TRBV5-1
d_call: TRBD1
j_call: TRBJ2-3

cdr3_aa: CASSAGQGLYNEQFF
v_call: TRBV9
d_call: TRBD1
j_call: TRBJ2-1

cdr3_aa: CASSYSKWTVNEQFF
v_call: TRBV6-5
d_call: -
j_call: TRBJ2-1

cdr3_aa: CAISLGQGGTGELFF
v_call: TRBV10-3
d_call: TRBD1
j_call: TRBJ2-2

cdr3_aa: CAIQDRNRQETQYF
v_call: TRBV2
d_call: -
j_call: TRBJ2-5

cdr3_aa: CASSLWEREKLFF
v_call: TRBV11-2
d_call: -
j_call: TRBJ1-4

cdr3_aa: CAITSGQGLYEQYF
v_call: TRBV10-3
d_call: TRBD1
j_call: TRBJ2-7

cdr3_aa: CASSLGRDNEQFF
v_call: TRBV6-1
d_call: -
j_call: TRBJ2-1

cdr3_aa: CASSVATAGGRTDTQYF
v_call: TRBV9
d_call: TRBD2
j_call: TRBJ2-3

cdr3_aa: CASSETSDFLGTEAFF
v_call: TRBV25-1
d_call: -
j_call: TRBJ1-1

cdr3_aa: CASSDQGNTIYF
v_call: TRBV19
d_call: -
j_call: TRBJ1-3

cdr3_aa: CASSFTGRSEAFF
v_call: TRBV7-3
d_call: -
j_call: TRBJ1-1

cdr3_aa: CASSLRIKLADEQFF
v_call: TRBV5-4
d_call: -
j_call: TRBJ2-1

cdr3_aa: CASSETGGKEAFF
v_call: TRBV6-6
d_call: -
j_call: TRBJ1-1

cdr3_aa: CASSPREGPYNEQFF
v_call: TRBV6-4
d_call: TRBD2
j_call: TRBJ2-1

cdr3_aa: CASSLGSPSSYEQYF
v_call: TRBV7-6
d_call: -
j_call: TRBJ2-7

cdr3_aa: CASRDAPGGGNEQFF
v_call: TRBV2
d_call: -
j_call: TRBJ2-1

cdr3_aa: CASSVDRGGEKLFF
v_call: TRBV7-6
d_call: TRBD1
j_call: TRBJ1-4

cdr3_aa: CASGRDKGSPLHF
v_call: TRBV7-2
d_call: -
j_call: TRBJ1-6

cdr3_aa: CASSLHGLVSTDTQYF
v_call: TRBV7-8
d_call: TRBD2
j_call: TRBJ2-3

cdr3_aa: CASSLLTDTQYF
v_call: TRBV28
d_call: -
j_call: TRBJ2-3

cdr3_aa: CASSFGDSIPGELFF
v_call: TRBV5-1
d_call: -
j_call: TRBJ2-2

cdr3_aa: CASRESNTGELFF
v_call: TRBV11-2
d_call: -
j_call: TRBJ2-2

cdr3_aa: CASSISPGQVGNTIYF
v_call: TRBV19
d_call: TRBD1
j_call: TRBJ1-3

cdr3_aa: CASRPLDPGNEQFF
v_call: TRBV11-3
d_call: -
j_call: TRBJ2-1

cdr3_aa: CASRSGGANYGYTF
v_call: TRBV28
d_call: -
j_call: TRBJ1-2

cdr3_aa: CASGPEASYEQYF
v_call: TRBV5-1
d_call: -
j_call: TRBJ2-7

cdr3_aa: CASRQREGPETQYF
v_call: TRBV6-6
d_call: TRBD2
j_call: TRBJ2-5

cdr3_aa: CASSARRGENEKLFF
v_call: TRBV18
d_call: -
j_call: TRBJ1-4

cdr3_aa: CASSPPVGETQYF
v_call: TRBV18
d_call: -
j_call: TRBJ2-5

cdr3_aa: CASSRDRAHEQYF
v_call: TRBV5-1
d_call: TRBD1
j_call: TRBJ2-7

cdr3_aa: CASSISRGVKRESPEQFF
v_call: TRBV19
d_call: TRBD2
j_call: TRBJ2-1

cdr3_aa: CASSKGPSGRPWFF
v_call: TRBV21-1
d_call: -
j_call: TRBJ2-1

cdr3_aa: CAWSVSRDQPQHF
v_call: TRBV30
d_call: -
j_call: TRBJ1-5

cdr3_aa: CASSITGTSGSNEQFF
v_call: TRBV5-1
d_call: TRBD2
j_call: TRBJ2-1

cdr3_aa: CASSLGSGTGANVLTF
v_call: TRBV7-9
d_call: -
j_call: TRBJ2-6

cdr3_aa: CASRPGQADYEQYF
v_call: TRBV19
d_call: TRBD1
j_call: TRBJ2-7

cdr3_aa: CASSRDVAYEQYF
v_call: TRBV10-1
d_call: -
j_call: TRBJ2-7

cdr3_aa: CASSLRDTRMDTQYF
v_call: TRBV27
d_call: -
j_call: TRBJ2-3

cdr3_aa: CSVGLGANQPQHF
v_call: TRBV29-1
d_call: -
j_call: TRBJ1-5

cdr3_aa: CAISAWRALGGYTF
v_call: TRBV10-3
d_call: -
j_call: TRBJ1-2

cdr3_aa: CASSPDGSGAGRFF
v_call: TRBV7-3
d_call: -
j_call: TRBJ2-1